A selection of T cell receptor beta chains follows, all from one sample in a study of OX40 agonist ivuxolimab in advanced cancers. Libraries were prepared by immunoSEQ multiplex PCR; TCRdb keeps only in-frame clonotypes and omits some of them. The data show 94,000 or so clones, about 80% seen once. This specimen was CD4+ or CD8+ T cells sorted from blood, taken in a trial of the OX40 agonist ivuxolimab. Receptors were obtained from an adult with an advanced solid tumor such as melanoma, head and neck, liver or kidney cancer. Each CDR3 is given with its conserved first and last residue. A D gene is named only where the DNA matches it firmly. A clone size is listed for some rows: how often the clone was seen (once, few, many), or a class if it is expanded.

D gene: NA
J gene: TRBJ2-7
V gene: TRBV4-1
clone size: NA
CDR3 protein: CASSQNVNQDEQYF
CDR3 DNA: TGCGCCAGCAGCCAAAATGTGAATCAAGACGAGCAGTACTTC

D gene: TRBD1
J gene: TRBJ1-1
V gene: TRBV7-9
clone size: NA
CDR3 protein: CASSASGGLITEAFF
CDR3 DNA: TGTGCCAGCAGCGCCTCAGGGGGGTTGATTACTGAAGCTTTCTTT

D gene: TRBD2
J gene: TRBJ2-1
V gene: TRBV6-1
clone size: NA
CDR3 protein: CASRPSGGVYNEQFF
CDR3 DNA: TGTGCCAGCAGGCCTAGCGGGGGAGTCTACAATGAGCAGTTCTTC

D gene: TRBD1
J gene: TRBJ2-1
V gene: TRBV6-1
clone size: NA
CDR3 protein: CASPGGPGYNEQFF
CDR3 DNA: TGTGCCAGCCCAGGGGGTCCGGGGTACAATGAGCAGTTCTTC

D gene: NA
J gene: TRBJ2-7
V gene: TRBV6-1
clone size: NA
CDR3 protein: CASTTTDPYEQYF
CDR3 DNA: TGTGCCAGCACCACAACAGATCCCTACGAGCAGTACTTC

D gene: NA
J gene: TRBJ1-2
V gene: TRBV5-4
clone size: NA
CDR3 protein: CASSFVPLDGYTF
CDR3 DNA: TGTGCCAGCAGCTTTGTACCTTTAGATGGCTACACCTTC

D gene: NA
J gene: TRBJ2-2
V gene: TRBV7-9
clone size: NA
CDR3 protein: CASSLERDAGELFF
CDR3 DNA: TGTGCCAGCAGCTTAGAAAGGGACGCCGGGGAGCTGTTTTTT

D gene: TRBD2
J gene: TRBJ2-7
V gene: TRBV29-1
clone size: NA
CDR3 protein: CSVGTSGMEEQYF
CDR3 DNA: TGCAGCGTGGGGACTAGCGGGATGGAAGAGCAGTACTTC

D gene: NA
J gene: TRBJ2-7
V gene: TRBV7-2
clone size: NA
CDR3 protein: CASSLGVAYEQYF
CDR3 DNA: TGTGCCAGCAGCTTAGGGGTGGCCTACGAGCAGTACTTC

D gene: NA
J gene: TRBJ1-2
V gene: TRBV5-1
clone size: NA
CDR3 protein: CASSRADSNYGYTF
CDR3 DNA: TGCGCCAGCAGCCGCGCAGACAGCAACTATGGCTACACCTTC

D gene: NA
J gene: TRBJ2-3
V gene: TRBV5-6
clone size: NA
CDR3 protein: CASSFRLGPGTDTQYF
CDR3 DNA: TGTGCCAGCAGCTTCCGGCTCGGGCCGGGCACAGATACGCAGTATTTT

D gene: NA
J gene: TRBJ1-2
V gene: TRBV5-1
clone size: NA
CDR3 protein: CASSLENDYGYTF
CDR3 DNA: TGCGCCAGCAGCTTGGAAAATGACTATGGCTACACCTTC

D gene: TRBD2
J gene: TRBJ2-1
V gene: TRBV27
clone size: NA
CDR3 protein: CASSLAGGPIEQFF
CDR3 DNA: TGTGCCAGCAGTTTAGCGGGAGGGCCCATTGAGCAGTTCTTC

D gene: TRBD1
J gene: TRBJ2-7
V gene: TRBV5-1
clone size: NA
CDR3 protein: CASSYRGEAYEQYF
CDR3 DNA: TGCGCCAGCAGTTACAGGGGTGAAGCCTACGAGCAGTACTTC

D gene: NA
J gene: TRBJ1-2
V gene: TRBV6-5
clone size: NA
CDR3 protein: CASSYSVREVGGYTF
CDR3 DNA: TGTGCCAGCAGTTACTCGGTCAGGGAAGTTGGTGGCTACACCTTC

D gene: NA
J gene: TRBJ2-1
V gene: TRBV4-3
clone size: NA
CDR3 protein: CASSQDYRDPYNEQFF
CDR3 DNA: TGCGCCAGCAGCCAAGATTACCGAGACCCCTACAATGAGCAGTTCTTC

D gene: NA
J gene: TRBJ2-2
V gene: TRBV7-6
clone size: NA
CDR3 protein: CASSLFSTNTGELFF
CDR3 DNA: TGTGCCAGCAGCTTATTTTCCACGAACACCGGGGAGCTGTTTTTT

D gene: TRBD2
J gene: TRBJ2-4
V gene: TRBV5-4
clone size: NA
CDR3 protein: CASSLGTSGNGLAKNIQYF
CDR3 DNA: TGTGCCAGCAGCTTGGGGACTAGCGGAAACGGGCTAGCCAAAAACATTCAGTACTTC

D gene: NA
J gene: TRBJ2-3
V gene: TRBV5-1
clone size: NA
CDR3 protein: CASSSYRDSARYGTDTQYF
CDR3 DNA: TGCGCCAGCAGCTCCTACCGGGACTCGGCAAGGTACGGCACAGATACGCAGTATTTT

D gene: NA
J gene: TRBJ1-1
V gene: TRBV11-2
clone size: NA
CDR3 protein: CASTASNTEAFF
CDR3 DNA: TGTGCCAGCACCGCCTCCAACACTGAAGCTTTCTTT

D gene: NA
J gene: TRBJ2-1
V gene: TRBV10-3
clone size: NA
CDR3 protein: CAISGGSARGDEQFF
CDR3 DNA: TGTGCCATCAGTGGGGGCAGCGCGAGGGGCGATGAGCAGTTCTTC

D gene: NA
J gene: TRBJ1-5
V gene: TRBV29-1
clone size: NA
CDR3 protein: CSVTVENNQPQHF
CDR3 DNA: TGCAGCGTAACAGTTGAAAACAATCAGCCCCAGCATTTT

D gene: TRBD1
J gene: TRBJ2-7
V gene: TRBV4-3
clone size: NA
CDR3 protein: CASSQEWGQGIEQYF
CDR3 DNA: TGCGCCAGCAGCCAAGAATGGGGACAGGGGATCGAGCAGTACTTC

D gene: NA
J gene: TRBJ2-2
V gene: TRBV27
clone size: NA
CDR3 protein: CASSPTVGELFF
CDR3 DNA: TGTGCCAGCAGCCCAACCGTAGGGGAGCTGTTTTTT

D gene: NA
J gene: TRBJ2-7
V gene: TRBV7-9
clone size: NA
CDR3 protein: CASSLDYRGQYF
CDR3 DNA: TGTGCCAGCAGCTTGGACTACCGGGGCCAGTACTTC

D gene: NA
J gene: TRBJ1-5
V gene: TRBV21-1
clone size: NA
CDR3 protein: CASSKAETGGTGNQPQHF
CDR3 DNA: TGTGCCAGCAGCAAAGCCGAGACAGGGGGCACTGGCAATCAGCCCCAGCATTTT

D gene: NA
J gene: TRBJ2-1
V gene: TRBV7-2
clone size: NA
CDR3 protein: CASSEARSGLQFF
CDR3 DNA: TGTGCCAGCAGTGAGGCGAGGTCGGGGTTGCAGTTCTTC

D gene: NA
J gene: TRBJ1-1
V gene: TRBV13
clone size: few
CDR3 protein: CASSLVLRDTLNTEAFF
CDR3 DNA: TGTGCCAGCAGCTTAGTCTTGAGGGACACTTTGAACACTGAAGCTTTCTTT

D gene: NA
J gene: TRBJ2-2
V gene: TRBV9
clone size: NA
CDR3 protein: CASAGTNTGELFF
CDR3 DNA: TGTGCCAGCGCGGGGACGAACACCGGGGAGCTGTTTTTT

D gene: TRBD1
J gene: TRBJ1-1
V gene: TRBV5-6
clone size: NA
CDR3 protein: CASSYRGPMNTEAFF
CDR3 DNA: TGTGCCAGCAGTTACAGGGGGCCGATGAACACTGAAGCTTTCTTT

D gene: NA
J gene: TRBJ1-4
V gene: TRBV4-2
clone size: few
CDR3 protein: CASSQLLPEKLFF
CDR3 DNA: TGTGCCAGCAGCCAACTTCTTCCTGAAAAACTGTTTTTT

D gene: TRBD1
J gene: TRBJ1-4
V gene: TRBV9
clone size: NA
CDR3 protein: CASSLQGAANEKLFF
CDR3 DNA: TGTGCCAGCAGCTTACAGGGGGCAGCTAATGAAAAACTGTTTTTT

D gene: TRBD2
J gene: TRBJ2-7
V gene: TRBV4-1
clone size: NA
CDR3 protein: CASSLPPPGTSDSGEQYF
CDR3 DNA: TGCGCCAGCAGCCTGCCCCCTCCCGGGACTAGCGATTCGGGGGAGCAGTACTTC

D gene: NA
J gene: TRBJ1-5
V gene: TRBV4-2
clone size: NA
CDR3 protein: CASSQDFPGVDNQPQHF
CDR3 DNA: TGTGCCAGCAGCCAAGATTTCCCAGGGGTGGACAATCAGCCCCAGCATTTT

D gene: NA
J gene: TRBJ2-7
V gene: TRBV11-1
clone size: few
CDR3 protein: CASSSLGTGREQYF
CDR3 DNA: TGTGCCAGCAGCTCCTTAGGCACAGGGCGGGAGCAGTACTTC

D gene: NA
J gene: TRBJ1-4
V gene: TRBV13
clone size: NA
CDR3 protein: CASSFRGETEKLFF
CDR3 DNA: TGTGCCAGCAGCTTCCGGGGAGAGACCGAGAAACTGTTTTTT

D gene: NA
J gene: TRBJ2-1
V gene: TRBV5-8
clone size: NA
CDR3 protein: CASSPWATINNEQFF
CDR3 DNA: TGTGCCAGCAGCCCCTGGGCCACAATTAACAATGAGCAGTTCTTC

D gene: NA
J gene: TRBJ1-4
V gene: TRBV19
clone size: NA
CDR3 protein: CASSSYRGEKLFF
CDR3 DNA: TGTGCCAGTAGTAGTTACAGAGGTGAAAAACTGTTTTTT

D gene: NA
J gene: TRBJ2-7
V gene: TRBV9
clone size: NA
CDR3 protein: CASSVEGGEQYF
CDR3 DNA: TGTGCCAGCAGCGTAGAAGGCGGCGAGCAGTACTTC

D gene: TRBD2
J gene: TRBJ2-1
V gene: TRBV13
clone size: NA
CDR3 protein: CASSPRLAGGQFFHEQFF
CDR3 DNA: TGTGCCAGCAGCCCGAGACTAGCGGGGGGGCAATTTTTTCATGAGCAGTTCTTC

D gene: NA
J gene: TRBJ1-1
V gene: TRBV4-1
clone size: NA
CDR3 protein: CASSEHRENTEAFF
CDR3 DNA: TGCGCCAGCAGCGAACACAGGGAGAACACTGAAGCTTTCTTT

D gene: TRBD2
J gene: TRBJ2-7
V gene: TRBV19
clone size: NA
CDR3 protein: CATHSGLAGEQYF
CDR3 DNA: TGTGCCACCCACTCGGGACTAGCGGGCGAGCAGTACTTC